Listed below are T cell receptor beta chains from one sample, sequenced in a study of blood T cell repertoires in COVID-19. The method was immunoSEQ multiplex PCR; TCRdb's version includes in-frame clones alone and lacks a portion of them. The table has 220,000 or so clones, about 88% seen once. The sequencing input was peripheral blood. These receptors were collected from a woman aged 45-60 years with COVID-19, enrolled during active disease. CDR3s include the opening cysteine and the closing phenylalanine or tryptophan. Fields, in order: CDR3 DNA, CDR3 protein, D gene, J gene, V gene, clone size. A D gene is named only where the DNA matches it firmly. For some rows the clone size is stated as once, few or many, or as a class when expanded; others skip it.

cdr3_nt: TGCGCCAGCAGCTTGGAGGGGCAGGGTTTTCAGTACTTC; cdr3_aa: CASSLEGQGFQYF; d_call: -; j_call: TRBJ2-4; v_call: TRBV5-1; clone_size: once
cdr3_nt: TGTGCCAGCAGTCTCGGGGGGGCGAACACCGGGGAGCTGTTTTTT; cdr3_aa: CASSLGGANTGELFF; d_call: TRBD2; j_call: TRBJ2-2; v_call: TRBV6-4; clone_size: -
cdr3_nt: TGCGCCAGCAGCCAAGGGATCTTGGACAGGGGCTGGACTGAAGCTTTCTTT; cdr3_aa: CASSQGILDRGWTEAFF; d_call: TRBD1; j_call: TRBJ1-1; v_call: TRBV4-1; clone_size: -
cdr3_nt: TGTGCCAGCAGCCAATATGCAGGGGATAGTCAGCCCCAGCATTTT; cdr3_aa: CASSQYAGDSQPQHF; d_call: -; j_call: TRBJ1-5; v_call: TRBV3-1/TRBV3-2; clone_size: once
cdr3_nt: TGTGCCATCAGTGAGTTTCCGTATGTCGTGAGGTTTCCTTTGGTACGAGAGACCCAGTACTTC; cdr3_aa: CAISEFPYVVRFPLVRETQYF; d_call: -; j_call: TRBJ2-5; v_call: TRBV10-3; clone_size: -
cdr3_nt: TGTGCCAGCAGTTACTTCGGACAGGGTGGGCCCCAGCATTTT; cdr3_aa: CASSYFGQGGPQHF; d_call: TRBD1; j_call: TRBJ1-5; v_call: TRBV6-2/TRBV6-3; clone_size: few
cdr3_nt: TGTGCCAGTAGTCCCGGACAGGGTCTCTCTGGGGCCAACGTCCTGACTTTC; cdr3_aa: CASSPGQGLSGANVLTF; d_call: TRBD1; j_call: TRBJ2-6; v_call: TRBV19; clone_size: -
cdr3_nt: TGTGCCAGCAGCGTAGATGGGACAGTCACCTACGAGCAGTACTTC; cdr3_aa: CASSVDGTVTYEQYF; d_call: TRBD1; j_call: TRBJ2-7; v_call: TRBV9; clone_size: few
cdr3_nt: TGCGCCAGCAGCCAAGATTCGAGGAGCGGGTTCACCGGGGAGCTGTTTTTT; cdr3_aa: CASSQDSRSGFTGELFF; d_call: -; j_call: TRBJ2-2; v_call: TRBV4-3; clone_size: -
cdr3_nt: TGTGCCAGCTCACCGTCCGGGGGGCGGGATACGCAGTATTTT; cdr3_aa: CASSPSGGRDTQYF; d_call: -; j_call: TRBJ2-3; v_call: TRBV18; clone_size: -
cdr3_nt: TGTGCCAGCAGCCAGGGACTAGCGGGGGTCTCCGAGCAGTACTTC; cdr3_aa: CASSQGLAGVSEQYF; d_call: TRBD2; j_call: TRBJ2-7; v_call: TRBV14; clone_size: -
cdr3_nt: TGTGCCAGCAGCCCCGCGACAGGGTTTGGTGGAAACACCATATATTTT; cdr3_aa: CASSPATGFGGNTIYF; d_call: TRBD1; j_call: TRBJ1-3; v_call: TRBV7-2; clone_size: once
cdr3_nt: TGTGCCAGCAGCATCACAGGGCAGGGTAATGAAAAACTGTTTTTT; cdr3_aa: CASSITGQGNEKLFF; d_call: -; j_call: TRBJ1-4; v_call: TRBV7-6; clone_size: -
cdr3_nt: TGTGCCAGCAGCCCCCGGGGACACCACTCCTACGAGCAGTACTTC; cdr3_aa: CASSPRGHHSYEQYF; d_call: -; j_call: TRBJ2-7; v_call: TRBV7-9; clone_size: -
cdr3_nt: TGTGCCAGCATCCGCGGGGGGGCCGGGGAGCTGTTTTTT; cdr3_aa: CASIRGGAGELFF; d_call: TRBD2; j_call: TRBJ2-2; v_call: TRBV28; clone_size: -
cdr3_nt: TGTGCCAGCAGTGATTGTGACAGACCTCGTGAAAAACTGTTTTTT; cdr3_aa: CASSDCDRPREKLFF; d_call: -; j_call: TRBJ1-4; v_call: TRBV6-4; clone_size: -
cdr3_nt: TGTGCCAGCAGTCTGGGACAGGGGGGTGGCTACACCTTC; cdr3_aa: CASSLGQGGGYTF; d_call: TRBD1; j_call: TRBJ1-2; v_call: TRBV27; clone_size: -
cdr3_nt: TGTGCCTGGAGTGGGGACAGCGACCTCGCCCAGTACTTC; cdr3_aa: CAWSGDSDLAQYF; d_call: TRBD1; j_call: TRBJ2-5; v_call: TRBV30; clone_size: once
cdr3_nt: TGTGCCAGCAGCCACCGACAGCGTAATTCACCCCTCCACTTT; cdr3_aa: CASSHRQRNSPLHF; d_call: -; j_call: TRBJ1-6; v_call: TRBV11-3; clone_size: -
cdr3_nt: TGTGCCAGCAGTGCGGCAGGGGACGAGCAGTACTTC; cdr3_aa: CASSAAGDEQYF; d_call: -; j_call: TRBJ2-7; v_call: TRBV12-3/TRBV12-4; clone_size: -
cdr3_nt: TGTGCCAGCAGTTTTCGGGAGGATCAGCCCCAGCATTTT; cdr3_aa: CASSFREDQPQHF; d_call: -; j_call: TRBJ1-5; v_call: TRBV12-3/TRBV12-4; clone_size: -
cdr3_nt: TGTGCCGGCGCACCGGGACATGAAGAGACCCAGTACTTC; cdr3_aa: CAGAPGHEETQYF; d_call: -; j_call: TRBJ2-5; v_call: TRBV6-5; clone_size: few
cdr3_nt: TGCGCCAGCAGCCTCCAGGGGGTCCCGGGTGGCTACACCTTC; cdr3_aa: CASSLQGVPGGYTF; d_call: TRBD1; j_call: TRBJ1-2; v_call: TRBV5-1; clone_size: once
cdr3_nt: TGTGCCAGCAACCAGGACAGGGGAAACACCATATATTTT; cdr3_aa: CASNQDRGNTIYF; d_call: TRBD1; j_call: TRBJ1-3; v_call: TRBV28; clone_size: -
cdr3_nt: TGTGCCAGCAGCCAACTAGGTGGGAACACTGAAGCTTTCTTT; cdr3_aa: CASSQLGGNTEAFF; d_call: -; j_call: TRBJ1-1; v_call: TRBV6-5; clone_size: -
cdr3_nt: TGTGCCAGTCGTGACGATCCAAGCGGGGGGAGGCCCCAGCATTTT; cdr3_aa: CASRDDPSGGRPQHF; d_call: -; j_call: TRBJ1-5; v_call: TRBV19; clone_size: -
cdr3_nt: TGTGCCAGCAGCTTGGGCGGGAAAAATGGCTACACCTTC; cdr3_aa: CASSLGGKNGYTF; d_call: -; j_call: TRBJ1-2; v_call: TRBV5-6; clone_size: -
cdr3_nt: TGCGCCAGCAGCTTGGTTGCGGGGGATTACAATGAGCAGTTCTTC; cdr3_aa: CASSLVAGDYNEQFF; d_call: TRBD2; j_call: TRBJ2-1; v_call: TRBV5-1; clone_size: -
cdr3_nt: TGTGCCTGGAGTACAGGGGAAAAACTGTTTTTT; cdr3_aa: CAWSTGEKLFF; d_call: -; j_call: TRBJ1-4; v_call: TRBV30; clone_size: -
cdr3_nt: TGTGCCAGCAGTTCGGGGGGGGTTACTGAAGCTTTCTTT; cdr3_aa: CASSSGGVTEAFF; d_call: -; j_call: TRBJ1-1; v_call: TRBV27; clone_size: -
cdr3_nt: TGTGCCTGGGGTCCGGGACTAGCGGGCTACAATGAGCAGTTCTTC; cdr3_aa: CAWGPGLAGYNEQFF; d_call: TRBD2; j_call: TRBJ2-1; v_call: TRBV30; clone_size: -
cdr3_nt: TGCAGTGCTAGTGGACAGGGCGGAAGGAATGAGCAGTTCTTC; cdr3_aa: CSASGQGGRNEQFF; d_call: TRBD1; j_call: TRBJ2-1; v_call: TRBV20-1; clone_size: -
cdr3_nt: TGTGCCAGCACCGAGGGGGTAAAACTGTTTTTT; cdr3_aa: CASTEGVKLFF; d_call: -; j_call: TRBJ1-4; v_call: TRBV12-3/TRBV12-4; clone_size: once
cdr3_nt: TGTGCCAGCAGCCTTAACAGGGGGAAAGACAATCAGCCCCAGCATTTT; cdr3_aa: CASSLNRGKDNQPQHF; d_call: TRBD1; j_call: TRBJ1-5; v_call: TRBV13; clone_size: -
cdr3_nt: TGTGCCACCTCTGCACCGGATGGCTACACCTTC; cdr3_aa: CATSAPDGYTF; d_call: -; j_call: TRBJ1-2; v_call: TRBV19; clone_size: once
cdr3_nt: TGTGCCAGCAGTGTGACCCAGGGGGATGAGCAGTTCTTC; cdr3_aa: CASSVTQGDEQFF; d_call: TRBD1; j_call: TRBJ2-1; v_call: TRBV2; clone_size: -
cdr3_nt: TGTGCCAGCAGTACCACAGGGGGCTGGGGCAATGAGCAGTTCTTC; cdr3_aa: CASSTTGGWGNEQFF; d_call: TRBD1; j_call: TRBJ2-1; v_call: TRBV6-5; clone_size: -
cdr3_nt: TGCAGGGGGCAGTATGGCTACACCTTC; cdr3_aa: CRGQYGYTF; d_call: -; j_call: TRBJ1-2; v_call: TRBV20-1; clone_size: once
cdr3_nt: TGTGCCAGCAGTTACTCGTGGACAGGAGCCAACGAGCAGTACTTC; cdr3_aa: CASSYSWTGANEQYF; d_call: TRBD1; j_call: TRBJ2-7; v_call: TRBV6-5; clone_size: few
cdr3_nt: TGTGCCAGCAGCGTCGGGTCCGGGACAGGAGAAGCTTTCTTT; cdr3_aa: CASSVGSGTGEAFF; d_call: TRBD1; j_call: TRBJ1-1; v_call: TRBV9; clone_size: -
cdr3_nt: TGTGCTAGTGGTTTGAGGGGTCATGATGGCTACACCTTC; cdr3_aa: CASGLRGHDGYTF; d_call: -; j_call: TRBJ1-2; v_call: TRBV12-5; clone_size: -
cdr3_nt: TGTGCCAGTAGGACAATTGGCGGGACAGCAAATCAGCCCCAGCATTTT; cdr3_aa: CASRTIGGTANQPQHF; d_call: TRBD1; j_call: TRBJ1-5; v_call: TRBV19; clone_size: -
cdr3_nt: TGTGCCAGCGGTTACCCTGGGGGGTTAGGAAACACCATATATTTT; cdr3_aa: CASGYPGGLGNTIYF; d_call: -; j_call: TRBJ1-3; v_call: TRBV28; clone_size: -
cdr3_nt: TGTGCCACCAGTGATACAAGGACTAGCACAGATACGCAGTATTTT; cdr3_aa: CATSDTRTSTDTQYF; d_call: -; j_call: TRBJ2-3; v_call: TRBV24-1; clone_size: -
cdr3_nt: TGTGCCAGCATTGATCCCCAGGGGCCTGGAAACACCATATATTTT; cdr3_aa: CASIDPQGPGNTIYF; d_call: -; j_call: TRBJ1-3; v_call: TRBV25-1; clone_size: -
cdr3_nt: TGTGCCAGCAGCCTTTACATTATCGGACTGGGTTACACAGATACGCAGTATTTT; cdr3_aa: CASSLYIIGLGYTDTQYF; d_call: -; j_call: TRBJ2-3; v_call: TRBV3-1/TRBV3-2; clone_size: -
cdr3_nt: TGTGCCAGTAGTACCCCGGGACAGGGGAAAGCTTTCTTT; cdr3_aa: CASSTPGQGKAFF; d_call: TRBD1; j_call: TRBJ1-1; v_call: TRBV19; clone_size: once
cdr3_nt: TGTGCCAGCAGCCTAGACCAGACTCGGTCCTACAATGAGCAGTTCTTC; cdr3_aa: CASSLDQTRSYNEQFF; d_call: -; j_call: TRBJ2-1; v_call: TRBV3-1/TRBV3-2; clone_size: -
cdr3_nt: TGTGCCAGTAGTATATTGGGACACGGCGATGAGCAGTTCTTC; cdr3_aa: CASSILGHGDEQFF; d_call: -; j_call: TRBJ2-1; v_call: TRBV19; clone_size: -
cdr3_nt: TGTGCCAGCAGCTCCCCGGGACTAGCGACCTTCACAGATACGCAGTATTTT; cdr3_aa: CASSSPGLATFTDTQYF; d_call: TRBD2; j_call: TRBJ2-3; v_call: TRBV7-2; clone_size: -
cdr3_nt: TGCGCCAGCAGCTCCGGGACAGTCCCTGCTAACTATGGCTACACCTTC; cdr3_aa: CASSSGTVPANYGYTF; d_call: TRBD1; j_call: TRBJ1-2; v_call: TRBV5-1; clone_size: -
cdr3_nt: TGTGCCAGTAGTGGACAGGATTCACCCCTCCACTTT; cdr3_aa: CASSGQDSPLHF; d_call: TRBD1; j_call: TRBJ1-6; v_call: TRBV19; clone_size: -
cdr3_nt: TGTGCCAGCACCAGGGCAGGGGCGAACACTGAAGCTTTCTTT; cdr3_aa: CASTRAGANTEAFF; d_call: -; j_call: TRBJ1-1; v_call: TRBV6-6; clone_size: -
cdr3_nt: TGTGCCAGCAGCGTAGTAAGCGGGGCCTACAATGAGCAGTTCTTC; cdr3_aa: CASSVVSGAYNEQFF; d_call: TRBD2; j_call: TRBJ2-1; v_call: TRBV9; clone_size: -